The rows below give T cell receptor beta chains drawn from one sample of a study of cytomegalovirus exposure and HLA in healthy donors. Clones were read by immunoSEQ multiplex PCR, and TCRdb kept only the in-frame ones, dropping some. The listing contains tens of thousands of clones. The sample taken for sequencing was PBMCs. The receptors shown here come from a male donor in good health and CMV-seronegative. CDR3s include the opening cysteine and the closing phenylalanine or tryptophan. Fields, in order: D gene, CDR3 length, J gene, V gene, CDR3 protein, CDR3 DNA. A D gene is named only where the DNA matches it firmly.

TRBD2 15 TRBJ2-7 TRBV28 CASSPPSGRTYEQYF TGTGCCAGCAGTCCCCCTAGCGGGCGTACCTACGAGCAGTACTTC
TRBD2 15 TRBJ2-7 TRBV28 CASSTRLADSYEQYF TGTGCCAGCAGTACCCGACTAGCAGATTCCTACGAGCAGTACTTC
. 12 TRBJ2-3 TRBV11-3 CASSYPGDTQYF TGTGCCAGCAGCTACCCAGGGGATACGCAGTATTTT
TRBD1 19 TRBJ1-2 TRBV4-2 CASSQDRGQEGFGTYGYTF TGTGCCAGCAGCCAAGATAGGGGACAGGAGGGGTTTGGGACCTATGGCTACACCTTC
. 15 TRBJ1-5 TRBV2 CASMEGILTNQPQHF TGTGCCAGCATGGAGGGGATTCTCACAAATCAGCCCCAGCATTTT
TRBD1 13 TRBJ1-3 TRBV28 CASWTGDGNTIYF TGTGCCAGCTGGACAGGGGACGGAAACACCATATATTTT
. 15 TRBJ2-1 TRBV7-2 CASSSFGGPIDEQFF TGTGCCAGCAGCTCATTCGGGGGGCCAATCGATGAGCAGTTCTTC
. 13 TRBJ1-4 TRBV30 CALSGVAEEKLFF TGTGCGCTATCGGGGGTAGCGGAGGAAAAACTGTTTTTT
. 15 TRBJ2-1 TRBV2 CASSGGPRSYNEQFF TGTGCCTCCAGTGGGGGCCCCCGCTCCTACAATGAGCAGTTCTTC
TRBD2 16 TRBJ2-5 TRBV7-6 CASSLASGGLRETQYF TGTGCCAGCAGCTTAGCTAGCGGGGGCCTTAGGGAGACCCAGTACTTC
. 10 TRBJ2-3 TRBV1 CTSVTDKQYF TGCACCAGCGTCACAGATAAGCAGTATTTT
. 12 TRBJ2-7 TRBV2 CASRGEPYEQYF TGTGCCAGCAGAGGAGAGCCCTACGAGCAGTACTTC
. 16 TRBJ1-6 TRBV4-1 CASSQAAKQRDSPLHF TGCGCCAGCAGCCAAGCGGCTAAACAGCGGGATTCACCCCTCCACTTT
TRBD1 16 TRBJ2-2 TRBV29-1 CSGEEGTGPNTGELFF TGCAGCGGTGAAGAGGGGACAGGGCCGAACACCGGGGAGCTGTTTTTT